Presented here are 7 T cell receptor beta chains from one specimen sequenced in a study. Tregs were sorted as CD4+CD25+CD127-/low cells. TCRdb reprocessed the 5' RACE reads via MiXCR and lists one record per CDR3 protein. The sample records some 8,300 distinct CDR3 sequences, less than 55% being singletons. Sequencing was performed on Tregs sorted from a lymph node. These receptors all stem from a female donor with breast cancer.

The V call is TRBV20-1, the J call TRBJ1-1; weak D call: TRBD1 (5 bases). V was cut by 0 bases and J by 1 base, with 6 bases left in between. This CDR3 comprises 13 residues. The germline V gene encodes CDR1 DFQATT and CDR2 SNEGSKA (reference sequence). Here the CDR3 reads CSAREGGNTEAFF. CDR3 DNA: TGCAGTGCTAGAGAGGGGGGGAACACTGAAGCTTTCTTT.

The chain recombines TRBV20-1 with TRBJ1-4; D not resolved. Germline CDR1 DFQATT, CDR2 SNEGSKA (reference sequence). Trimming took 4 bases from V and 6 from J, leaving 6 bases between them. The CDR3 sequence is 11 residues long. CDR3: CSATNDEKLFF. The CDR3 bases are TGCAGTGCTACGAATGATGAAAAACTGTTTTTT.

A word on this clonotype: A read error may account for a junction end that differs from germline. The gene calls are TRBV11-2 and TRBJ2-2; D possibly corresponds to TRBD1 (6 bases). CDR3 length: 14 residues. The germline CDR1 and CDR2 sequences are SGHAT and FQNNGV. In nucleotides, the CDR3 is TGTGCCAGCAGCTTGGAACCAGGGGCCGGGGACCTGTTTTTT. Translated: CASSLEPGAGDLFF.

The chain couples TRBV20-1 to TRBJ2-1; 9 bases are shared with TRBD2. J lost 4 bases, V lost 3 bases, and 4 bases had no gene match. The CDR3 totals 14 residues. Germline V lookup: CDR1 DFQATT, CDR2 SNEGSKA (reference sequence). CDR3 residues: CSARGLAGYNEQFF. CDR3 in DNA: TGCAGTGCTAGGGGACTAGCTGGTTACAATGAGCAGTTCTTC.

The V call is TRBV15, the J call TRBJ1-5, with D perhaps TRBD1 (5 bases). Trimming stripped 1 base from V and 2 bases from J, with 12 bases between. The germline CDR1 and CDR2 sequences are LNHNV and YYDKDF (reference sequence). The CDR3 runs 16 residues. In DNA form, the CDR3 reads TGTGCCACCAGCAGAGGGGGGGAGTATGGCAATCAGCCCCAGCATTTT. Its protein product is CATSRGGEYGNQPQHF.

The chain employs TRBV4-1 and TRBJ1-1; no clear D. Trimming pared 1 base from V and 5 bases from J, leaving 14 bases between. Germline V gene sequence: CDR1 MGHRA, CDR2 YSYEKL. CDR3 size: 15 residues. CDR3 DNA sequence: TGCGCCAGCAGCCAAGGGATGGGCGGGTGGACTGAAGCTTTCTTT. Residues: CASSQGMGGWTEAFF.

The chain links TRBV4-2 to TRBJ1-5, with D perhaps TRBD1 (6 bases). V lost 1 base, J lost 5 bases, and 12 bases lay in between. The CDR3 totals 15 residues. Looked up from germline, CDR1 is LGHNA and CDR2 is YNFKEQ. CDR3 sequence: CASSQVWDIDQPQHF. As DNA, the CDR3 is TGTGCCAGCAGCCAAGTATGGGACATTGATCAGCCCCAGCATTTT.